These T cell receptor beta chains were read from a single sample in a study of blood T cell repertoires in COVID-19. Profiling relied on immunoSEQ multiplex PCR, and the TCRdb table lists in-frame clones only, not all of them. Found here are approximately 220,000 clones, roughly 80% of them singletons; the top ten hold 3.5% to 4%. Sample: PBMCs or T cells enriched from blood (not recorded which). Receptors originate from a woman aged 40 to 49 who had been exposed to COVID-19. The conserved cysteine and the conserved F or W are not part of the CDR3 here.

TRBV25-1 | ASSAAASYGYT
TRBV28 | ASTPPGTKETQY
TRBV3-1/TRBV3-2 | ASSLRGSQDTQY
TRBV30 | AWSPLRNTEAF
TRBV7-9 | ASSLGVSNQPQH
TRBV7-3 | ASSLSKGGNTEAF
TRBV20-1 | SASGGGEHYGYT
TRBV6-6 | ASSLSFPGASRADTQY
TRBV5-1 | ASTLRTGGNSPLH
TRBV12-3/TRBV12-4 | ASSFQPGSEQY
TRBV19 | ASNKREDSNQPQH
TRBV24-1 | ATSDLRGNTGELF
TRBV6-6 | ASNEGPRYEQY
TRBV27 | ASSLESSGNTIY
TRBV7-9 | ASSHRDSRYT
TRBV12-3/TRBV12-4 | ASSLPPAEAF
TRBV5-5 | ASSERDRAIDGYT
TRBV29-1 | SVSGTKPSYNEQF
TRBV6-5 | ASSYGRGGYEQY
TRBV7-2 | ASSLTSGAHNEQF
TRBV7-9 | ASSSLRTRDSREKLF
TRBV14 | ASSRQGLGEQY
TRBV14 | ASSPTDGTAKARNTIY
TRBV27 | ASSLHGAGKSYEQY
TRBV18 | ASSQTQGAGNSPLH
TRBV4-3 | ASSQGQGTEQY
TRBV7-9 | ASSRQENTEAF
TRBV6-6 | ASSPQDSSSSYNSPLH